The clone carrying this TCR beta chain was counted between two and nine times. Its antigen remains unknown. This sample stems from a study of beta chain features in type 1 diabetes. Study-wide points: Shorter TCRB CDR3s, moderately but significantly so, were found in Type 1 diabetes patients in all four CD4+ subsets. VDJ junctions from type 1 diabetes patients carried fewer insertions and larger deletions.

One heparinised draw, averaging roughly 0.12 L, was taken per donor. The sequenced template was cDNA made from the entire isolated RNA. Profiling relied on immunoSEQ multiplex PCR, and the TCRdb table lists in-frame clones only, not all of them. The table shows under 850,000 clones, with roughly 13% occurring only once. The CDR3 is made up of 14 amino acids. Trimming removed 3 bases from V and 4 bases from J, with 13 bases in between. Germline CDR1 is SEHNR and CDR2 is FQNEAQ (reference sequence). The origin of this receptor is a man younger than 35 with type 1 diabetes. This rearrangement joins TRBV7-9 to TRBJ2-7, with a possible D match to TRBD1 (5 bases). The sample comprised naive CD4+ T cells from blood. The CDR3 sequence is CASSFEQGGYEQYF. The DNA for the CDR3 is TGTGCCAGCAGCTTTGAGCAGGGTGGGTACGAGCAGTACTTC.